This T cell receptor (beta chain) was obtained from a study of patients and donors after allogeneic stem cell transplantation. This clonotype has more than one count but fewer than ten. The CDR3 loop spans 16 amino acids. Trimming took 3 bases from V and 1 from J; bases not matched to a gene: 9. CDR1 is SGHRS and CDR2 is YFSETQ in the germline V gene. From the RT-PCR reads, TCRdb called clonotypes with MiXCR, one entry per CDR3 protein. The table lists 160,000 or so distinct CDR3 sequences, 24% of them singletons, with 25% to 30% in the top ten. The genes are TRBV5-1 and TRBJ1-1; TRBD1 agrees at 7 bases. Sequencing was carried out using blood, either unsorted or a sorted T cell fraction (not recorded which). The source is a human donor who was either an allogeneic HSCT recipient or a stem cell or donor lymphocyte infusion donor (not recorded which). It is not recorded whose cells these are; they may come from a transplant donor. The CDR3 DNA reads as TGCGCCAGCAGCTCGGGACAGAGGGGAAAGAACACTGAAGCTTTCTTT. This codes for CASSSGQRGKNTEAFF.